The 9 T cell receptor beta chains in this list originate from one sample, sequenced in a study of shared clonotypes between healthy human individuals. Sequencing was performed with immunoSEQ multiplex PCR; in TCRdb, only in-frame clones are kept and a portion is missing. Counted here are approximately 2,300,000 clones, approximately 90% occurring once; the ten biggest clones make up around 0.35%. Sequencing was performed on naive CD4+ T cells from PBMCs. Subset meaning: CD45RA+ positively selected. All receptors come from a man between 18 and 29 years old in good health. Some clones in this sample may be carry-over from other donors' samples.

Concerning this clone: The sample has other DNA sequences that encode this CDR3 too. The genes are TRBV5-1 and TRBJ2-5; TRBD1 matches at 9 bases. Germline assignment: CDR1 SGHRS and CDR2 YFSETQ. V lost 3 bases and J lost 5; bases outside the gene matches: 5. The CDR3 has 14 residues. The CDR3 is CASSSTGGPETQYF. The CDR3 region has the DNA TGCGCCAGCAGCTCTACAGGGGGCCCGGAGACCCAGTACTTC.

The rearrangement links TRBV11-3 to TRBJ2-7, with D tentatively TRBD1 or TRBD2 (7 bases each). Germline V gives CDR1 SGHNT, CDR2 YENEEA. The CDR3 extends over 14 amino acids. Deletions cut 5 bases from V and 2 bases from J, with 13 bases between. The CDR3 loop is CASSPQGGAYEQYF. CDR3 DNA sequence: TGTGCCAGCAGCCCCCAGGGGGGGGCCTACGAGCAGTACTTC.

This clone was detected once. The chain uses TRBV5-8 and TRBJ2-3, with 9 bases matching TRBD1. Germline V gene lookup returns CDR1 SGHTS and CDR2 YDEGEE. Trimming at V came to 2 bases and at J to 3 bases, leaving 4 bases not matched to a gene. This CDR3 comprises 15 residues. CDR3 in amino acids: CASSFRTGVTDTQYF. CDR3 nucleotide sequence: TGTGCCAGCAGCTTCCGGACAGGGGTTACAGATACGCAGTATTTT.

The chain combines TRBV9 with TRBJ2-5; the match to TRBD2 covers 10 bases. The germline V gene has CDR1 SGDLS and CDR2 YYNGEE. CDR3 length: 20 residues. Trimming cost V 4 bases and J 5 bases; bases outside gene matches: 23. CDR3: CASSPRGRGPVAGGLETQYF. CDR3 sequence (DNA): TGTGCCAGCAGCCCCCGGGGGAGGGGGCCGGTAGCGGGAGGTCTGGAGACCCAGTACTTC.

This sequence joins TRBV6-1 and TRBJ2-6, with unresolved D. The V gene's germline CDR1 is MNHNS and CDR2 SASEGT. V lost 7 bases and J lost 4, with 8 bases in between. The CDR3 runs to 13 residues. The CDR3 DNA follows: TGTGCCAGCACCGTGGGGGGGGCCAACGTCCTGACTTTC. Protein sequence: CASTVGGANVLTF.

Written as DNA, the CDR3 is TGTGCCAGCTCGGACAATGCAGGAAACACCATATATTTT. Its translation is CASSDNAGNTIYF. This chain connects TRBV18 to TRBJ1-3, with a weak D call TRBD1 (5 bases). Germline CDR1 is KGHSH and CDR2 is LQKENI. The length of the CDR3 is 13 residues. Trimming cost V 6 bases and J 4 bases, with 10 bases left between them.

J is TRBJ2-1 and V is TRBV28; TRBD2 agrees at 7 bases. The CDR3 extends over 19 amino acids. Germline-derived CDR1 and CDR2 are MDHEN and SYDVKM. V was clipped by 5 bases and J by 9 bases; unmatched bases: 25. The CDR3 nucleotides read TGTGCCAGCAGTCCCTCGGAGGCCTTCGGTGGCGGGAGTTACGGTGAGCAGTTCTTC. Its protein is CASSPSEAFGGGSYGEQFF. The variable domain in full, completed from reference TRBV28 and TRBJ2-1, reads DVKVTQSSRYLVKRTGEKVFLECVQDMDHENMFWYRQDPGLGLRLIYFSYDVKMKEKGDIPEGYSVSREKKERFSLILESASTNQTSMYLCASSPSEAFGGGSYGEQFFGPGTRLTVL.

This rearrangement joins TRBV19 to TRBJ1-2; TRBD1 aligns across 11 bases. CDR1 LNHDA and CDR2 SQIVND come from the germline V gene (reference sequence). V dropped 11 bases and J dropped 8; count of bases not matched to a gene: 10. The CDR3 has 13 amino acids. The DNA for the CDR3 is TGTGCCTCGTACAGGACAGGGGGCCTAGGCTACACCTTC. It codes for CASYRTGGLGYTF.

This chain links TRBV18 with TRBJ1-5; D may be TRBD1 (5 bases). V lost 2 bases and J lost 2, with 13 bases in between. The CDR3 is 16 residues long. Germline V lookup: CDR1 KGHSH, CDR2 LQKENI. The CDR3 loop is CASSPDRQGGNQPQHF. Written as DNA, the CDR3 is TGTGCCAGCTCACCAGATCGGCAGGGTGGCAATCAGCCCCAGCATTTT.